This TCR beta chain emerged from a study of T cell responses to AZD1222 COVID-19 vaccine. Study-level results: Researchers took repertoire samples only after the peak T cell response had come. Donors in the cohort were predominantly white British and more often female, and clonal diversity was possibly underestimated. The study found Spike-specific TCR breadth and depth rose after two AZD1222 doses. Spike regions recognized by vaccine-associated CD4 TCRs spanned the protein, led by 160-218 and 743-854.

Measured with immunoSEQ multiplex PCR; TCRdb has only the in-frame clones, and not every one. The sample includes 130,000 to 150,000 clones, just under 95% of them seen just once. Trimming removed 4 bases at V and 2 bases at J, with 17 bases between. CDR3 length equals 16 residues. The germline V gene encodes CDR1 SGHKS and CDR2 YYEKEE (reference sequence). Remarks on this clone: Its specificity is unknown.

Sample: peripheral blood, taken after recovery from COVID-19. This receptor was taken from an adult who had recovered from COVID-19. The chain carries TRBV5-5 and TRBJ2-3, with D possibly matching TRBD1 (5 bases). Here the CDR3 reads CASSPIERQITDTQYF. The CDR3, as DNA: TGTGCCAGCAGCCCCATAGAGAGACAGATCACAGATACGCAGTATTTT.